This passage covers 4 T cell receptor beta chains from one sample sequenced in a study of shared clonotypes between healthy human individuals. Sequencing was performed with immunoSEQ multiplex PCR; in TCRdb, only in-frame clones are kept and a portion is missing. The sample lists some 630,000 clones; roughly 78% were seen once. Sequencing was done on a sample of memory CD4+ T cells sorted from blood. Sample subset: CD45RA-negative fraction. The receptors originated from a woman between 25 and 40 years old in good health.

The rearrangement uses TRBV5-6 and TRBJ2-1, with D tentatively TRBD2 (5 bases). CDR3 length: 13 residues. Germline V lookup: CDR1 SGHDT, CDR2 YYEEEE. Deletions cut 4 bases from V and 9 bases from J, with 14 bases between. CDR3 bases: TGTGCCAGCAGCAAACTAGTTAGGAGTGAGCAGTTCTTC. This gives the protein CASSKLVRSEQFF. Full variable domain (missing parts from reference TRBV5-6 and TRBJ2-1): DAGVTQSPTHLIKTRGQQVTLRCSPKSGHDTVSWYQQALGQGPQFIFQYYEEEERQRGNFPDRFSGHQFPNYSSELNVNALLLGDSALYLCASSKLVRSEQFFGPGTRLTVL.

V and J are TRBV7-3 and TRBJ2-3; either TRBD1 or TRBD2 may supply D (6 bases each). This CDR3 region has 17 residues. In germline, CDR1 is SGHTA, CDR2 FQGTGA. The ends were cut back, 4 bases at V and 1 base at J, with 18 bases in the middle. Here the CDR3 DNA reads TGTGCCAGCAGCTCGTACCTGGACTACAGGGGCACAGATACGCAGTATTTT. Protein sequence: CASSSYLDYRGTDTQYF.

The chain uses TRBV6-5 and TRBJ2-1; TRBD1 matches 12 bases. V lost 5 bases, J lost 8 bases, and 7 bases stayed unmatched. The CDR3 has 15 amino acids. Germline V gene sequence: CDR1 MNHEY, CDR2 SVGAGI. The CDR3 is CASSPPGTGGYEQFF. As DNA, the CDR3 is TGTGCCAGCAGTCCGCCCGGGACAGGGGGCTATGAGCAGTTCTTC.

The chain carries TRBV28 and TRBJ2-1; 10 bases are shared with TRBD2. Germline values: CDR1 MDHEN, CDR2 SYDVKM. J was trimmed by 1 base and V by 4 bases; bases with no gene match: 7. The CDR3 runs 17 residues. CDR3 sequence: CASSSGLAGGSYNEQFF. The DNA of the CDR3 is TGTGCCAGCAGTTCAGGATTAGCGGGAGGTTCCTACAATGAGCAGTTCTTC.